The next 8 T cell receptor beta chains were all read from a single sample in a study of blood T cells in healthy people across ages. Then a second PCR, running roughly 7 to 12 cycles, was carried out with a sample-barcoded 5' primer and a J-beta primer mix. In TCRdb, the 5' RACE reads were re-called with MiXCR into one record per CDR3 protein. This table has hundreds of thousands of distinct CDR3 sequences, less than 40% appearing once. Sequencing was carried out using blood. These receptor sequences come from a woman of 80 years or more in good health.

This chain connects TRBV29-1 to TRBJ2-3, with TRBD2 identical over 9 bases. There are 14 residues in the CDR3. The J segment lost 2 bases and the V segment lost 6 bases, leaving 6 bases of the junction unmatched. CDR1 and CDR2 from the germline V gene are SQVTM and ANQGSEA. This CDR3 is CSVSSGRPTDTQYF. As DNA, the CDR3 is TGCAGCGTGAGTAGCGGGAGACCCACAGATACGCAGTATTTT.

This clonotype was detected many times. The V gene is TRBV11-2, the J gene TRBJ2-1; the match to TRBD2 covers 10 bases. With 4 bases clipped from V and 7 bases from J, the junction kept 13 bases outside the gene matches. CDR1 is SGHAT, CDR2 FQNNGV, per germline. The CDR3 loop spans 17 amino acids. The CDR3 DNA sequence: TGTGCCAGCAGCTGGACAGCGGGGGGGCCTTCACGTAATGAGCAGTTCTTC. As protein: CASSWTAGGPSRNEQFF.

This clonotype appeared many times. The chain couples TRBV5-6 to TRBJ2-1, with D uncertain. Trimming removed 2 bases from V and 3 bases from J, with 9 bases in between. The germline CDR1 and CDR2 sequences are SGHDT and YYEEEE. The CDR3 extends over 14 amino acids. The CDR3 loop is CASSFKLFYNEQFF. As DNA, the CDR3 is TGTGCCAGCAGCTTTAAACTCTTCTACAATGAGCAGTTCTTC.

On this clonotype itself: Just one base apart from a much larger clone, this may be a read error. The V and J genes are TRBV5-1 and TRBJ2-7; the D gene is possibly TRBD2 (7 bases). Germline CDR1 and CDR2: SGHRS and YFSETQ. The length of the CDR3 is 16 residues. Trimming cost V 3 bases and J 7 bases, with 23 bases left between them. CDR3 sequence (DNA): TGCGCCAGCAGCTCCGATGTGCGGGGGACATACAATGAGCAGTACTTC. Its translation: CASSSDVRGTYNEQYF.

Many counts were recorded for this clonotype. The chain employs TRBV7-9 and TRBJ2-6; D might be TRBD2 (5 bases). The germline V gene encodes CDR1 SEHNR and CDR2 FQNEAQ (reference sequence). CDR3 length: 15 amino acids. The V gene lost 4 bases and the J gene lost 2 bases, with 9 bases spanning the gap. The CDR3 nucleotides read TGTGCCAGCAGCTCGGACTGGGCTGGGGCCAACGTCCTGACTTTC. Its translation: CASSSDWAGANVLTF.

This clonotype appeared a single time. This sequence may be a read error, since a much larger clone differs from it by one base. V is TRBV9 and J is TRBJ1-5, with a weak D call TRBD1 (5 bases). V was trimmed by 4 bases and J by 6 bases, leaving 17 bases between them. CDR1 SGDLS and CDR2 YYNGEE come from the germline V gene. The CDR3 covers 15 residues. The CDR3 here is CASSSRAGVGQPQHF. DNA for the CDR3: TGTGCCAGCAGCTCCAGGGCCGGCGTGGGTCAGCCCCAGCATTTT.

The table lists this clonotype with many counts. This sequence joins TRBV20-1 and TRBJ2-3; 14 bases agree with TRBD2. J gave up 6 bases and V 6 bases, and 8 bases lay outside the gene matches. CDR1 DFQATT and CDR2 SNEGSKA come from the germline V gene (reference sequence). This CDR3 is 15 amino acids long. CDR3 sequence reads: CSALGLAGASDTQYF. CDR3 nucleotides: TGCAGTGCCCTGGGACTAGCGGGGGCCTCGGATACGCAGTATTTT.

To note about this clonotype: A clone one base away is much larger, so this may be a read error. CDR3 amino acids: CATSWTESSNEQFF. CDR3 in DNA: TGCGCCACCTCGTGGACAGAGTCATCCAATGAGCAGTTCTTC. The genes are TRBV5-1 and TRBJ2-1; weak D call: TRBD1 (6 bases). This CDR3 is 14 amino acids long. V was cut by 9 bases and J by 6 bases, with 19 bases left in between. Germline lookup yields CDR1 SGHRS and CDR2 YFSETQ.